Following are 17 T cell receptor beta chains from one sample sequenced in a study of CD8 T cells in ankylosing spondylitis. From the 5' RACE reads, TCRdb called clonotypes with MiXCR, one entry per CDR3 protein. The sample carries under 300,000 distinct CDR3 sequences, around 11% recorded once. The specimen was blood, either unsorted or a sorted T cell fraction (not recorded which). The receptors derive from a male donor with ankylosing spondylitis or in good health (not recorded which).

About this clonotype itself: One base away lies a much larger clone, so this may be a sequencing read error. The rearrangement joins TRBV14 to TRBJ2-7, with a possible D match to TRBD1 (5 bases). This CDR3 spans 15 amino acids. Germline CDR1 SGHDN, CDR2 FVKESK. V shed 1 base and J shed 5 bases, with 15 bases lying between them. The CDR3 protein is CASSQVQGFIHEQYF. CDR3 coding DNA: TGTGCCAGCAGCCAAGTTCAGGGTTTTATCCACGAGCAGTACTTC.

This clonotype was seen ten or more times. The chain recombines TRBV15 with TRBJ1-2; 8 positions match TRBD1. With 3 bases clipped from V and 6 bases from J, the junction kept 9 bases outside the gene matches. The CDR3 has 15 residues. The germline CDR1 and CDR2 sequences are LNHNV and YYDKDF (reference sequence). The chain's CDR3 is CATSRVGQGRNGYTF. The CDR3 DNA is TGTGCCACCAGCAGGGTAGGACAGGGAAGGAATGGCTACACCTTC.

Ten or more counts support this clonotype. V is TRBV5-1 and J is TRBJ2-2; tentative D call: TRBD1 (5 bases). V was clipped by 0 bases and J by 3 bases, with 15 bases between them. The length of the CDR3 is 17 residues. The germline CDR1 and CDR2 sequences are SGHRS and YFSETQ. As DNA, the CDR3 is TGCGCCAGCAGCTTGGCCAATCTGGGGCCCGACACCGGGGAGCTGTTTTTT. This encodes CASSLANLGPDTGELFF. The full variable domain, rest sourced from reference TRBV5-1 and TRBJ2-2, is KAGVTQTPRYLIKTRGQQVTLSCSPISGHRSVSWYQQTPGQGLQFLFEYFSETQRNKGNFPGRFSGRQFSNSRSEMNVSTLELGDSALYLCASSLANLGPDTGELFFGEGSRLTVL.

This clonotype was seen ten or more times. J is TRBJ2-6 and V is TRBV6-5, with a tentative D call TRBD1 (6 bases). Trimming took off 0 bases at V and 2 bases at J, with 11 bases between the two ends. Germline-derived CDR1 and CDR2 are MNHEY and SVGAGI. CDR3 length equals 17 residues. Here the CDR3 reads CASSYSGSGAGANVLTF. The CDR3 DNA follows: TGTGCCAGCAGTTACTCAGGTTCAGGGGCTGGGGCCAACGTCCTGACTTTC.

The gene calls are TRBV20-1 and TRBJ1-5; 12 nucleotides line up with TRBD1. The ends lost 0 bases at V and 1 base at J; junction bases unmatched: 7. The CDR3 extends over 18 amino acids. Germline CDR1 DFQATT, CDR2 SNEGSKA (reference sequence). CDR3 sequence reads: CSARERDRGLLSNQPQHF. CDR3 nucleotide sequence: TGCAGTGCTAGAGAGCGGGACAGGGGGCTATTAAGCAATCAGCCCCAGCATTTT.

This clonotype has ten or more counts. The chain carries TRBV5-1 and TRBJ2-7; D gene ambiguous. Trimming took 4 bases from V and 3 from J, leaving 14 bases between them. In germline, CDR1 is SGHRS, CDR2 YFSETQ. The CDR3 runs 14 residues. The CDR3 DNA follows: TGCGCCAGCAGCCCGTACCGTGATAACTACGAGCAGTACTTC. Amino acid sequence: CASSPYRDNYEQYF. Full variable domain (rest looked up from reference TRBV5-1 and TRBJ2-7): KAGVTQTPRYLIKTRGQQVTLSCSPISGHRSVSWYQQTPGQGLQFLFEYFSETQRNKGNFPGRFSGRQFSNSRSEMNVSTLELGDSALYLCASSPYRDNYEQYFGPGTRLTVT.

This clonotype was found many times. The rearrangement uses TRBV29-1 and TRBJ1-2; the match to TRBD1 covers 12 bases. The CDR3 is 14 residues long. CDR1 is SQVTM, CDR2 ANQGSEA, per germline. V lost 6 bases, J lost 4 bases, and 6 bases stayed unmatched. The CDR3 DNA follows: TGCAGCGTCATAGGGACAGGGGGCCGCTATGGCTACACCTTC. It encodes CSVIGTGGRYGYTF.

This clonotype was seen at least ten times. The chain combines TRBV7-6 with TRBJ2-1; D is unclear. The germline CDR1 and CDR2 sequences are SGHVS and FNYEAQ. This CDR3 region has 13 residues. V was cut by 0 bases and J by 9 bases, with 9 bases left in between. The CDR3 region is CASSLALGSEQFF. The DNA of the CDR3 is TGTGCCAGCAGCTTAGCGCTTGGTAGTGAGCAGTTCTTC.

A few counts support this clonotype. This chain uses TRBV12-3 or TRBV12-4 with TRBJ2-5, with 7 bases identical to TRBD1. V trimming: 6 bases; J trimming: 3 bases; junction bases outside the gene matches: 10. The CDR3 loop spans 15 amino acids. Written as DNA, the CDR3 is TGTGCCAGCAGCTCAAGGGACAGAGCAAAAGAGACCCAGTACTTC. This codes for CASSSRDRAKETQYF.

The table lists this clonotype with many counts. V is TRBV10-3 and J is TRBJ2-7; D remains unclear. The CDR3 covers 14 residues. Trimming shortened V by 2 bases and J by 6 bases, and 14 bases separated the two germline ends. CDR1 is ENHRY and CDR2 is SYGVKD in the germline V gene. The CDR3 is CAISERQVDGEQYF. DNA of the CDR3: TGTGCCATCAGTGAGAGGCAGGTGGATGGCGAGCAGTACTTC.

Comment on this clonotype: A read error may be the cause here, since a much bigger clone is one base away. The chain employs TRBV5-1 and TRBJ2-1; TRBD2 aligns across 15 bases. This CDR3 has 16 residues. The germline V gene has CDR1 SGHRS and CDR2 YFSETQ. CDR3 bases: TGCGCCAGCAGGTTGGGGACTAGCGGGAGGTTCAATGAGCAGTTCTTC. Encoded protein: CASRLGTSGRFNEQFF.

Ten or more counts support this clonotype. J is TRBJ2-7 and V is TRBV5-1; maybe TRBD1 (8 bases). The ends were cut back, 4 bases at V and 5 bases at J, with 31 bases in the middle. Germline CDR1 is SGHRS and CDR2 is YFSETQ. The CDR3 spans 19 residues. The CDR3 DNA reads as TGCGCCAGCAGCGGCGGACAGGGAAGGGAAGCGGGGCCCCTGGACGAGCAGTACTTC. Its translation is CASSGGQGREAGPLDEQYF.

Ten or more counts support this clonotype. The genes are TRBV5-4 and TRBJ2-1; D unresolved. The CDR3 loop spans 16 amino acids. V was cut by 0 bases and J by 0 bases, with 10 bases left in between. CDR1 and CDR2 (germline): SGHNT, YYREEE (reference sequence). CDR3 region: CASSLAGPRSYNEQFF. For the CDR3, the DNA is TGTGCCAGCAGCTTGGCCGGCCCTCGCTCCTACAATGAGCAGTTCTTC.

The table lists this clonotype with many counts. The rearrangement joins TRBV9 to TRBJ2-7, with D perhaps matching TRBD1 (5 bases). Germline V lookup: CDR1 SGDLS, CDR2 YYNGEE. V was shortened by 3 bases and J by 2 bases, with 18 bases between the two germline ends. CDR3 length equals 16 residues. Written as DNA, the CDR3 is TGTGCCAGCAGCGGGGGTGGGGCCTCTTCGGCCTACGAGCAGTACTTC. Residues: CASSGGGASSAYEQYF. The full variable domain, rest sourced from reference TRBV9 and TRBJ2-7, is DSGVTQTPKHLITATGQRVTLRCSPRSGDLSVYWYQQSLDQGLQFLIQYYNGEERAKGNILERFSAQQFPDLHSELNLSSLELGDSALYFCASSGGGASSAYEQYFGPGTRLTVT.

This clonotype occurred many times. Here the CDR3 reads CASSLGGGPSTDTQYF. CDR3 in DNA: TGCGCCAGCAGCTTGGGCGGAGGGCCTAGCACAGATACGCAGTATTTT. The chain joins TRBV5-1 to TRBJ2-3, with a weak D call TRBD2 (6 bases). The CDR3 is 16 amino acids. CDR1 is SGHRS and CDR2 is YFSETQ in the germline V gene. Trimming cost V 0 bases and J 0 bases, with 11 bases left between them.

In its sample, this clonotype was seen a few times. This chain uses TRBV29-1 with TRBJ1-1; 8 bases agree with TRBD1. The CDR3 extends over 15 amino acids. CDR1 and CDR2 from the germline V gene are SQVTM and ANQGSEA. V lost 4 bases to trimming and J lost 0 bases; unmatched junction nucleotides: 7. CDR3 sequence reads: CSVGDRPQVNTEAFF. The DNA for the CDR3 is TGCAGCGTTGGGGACAGGCCGCAGGTGAACACTGAAGCTTTCTTT.

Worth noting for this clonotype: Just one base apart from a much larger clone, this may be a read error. The CDR3 DNA sequence: TGTGCCAGCAGTGGATCCGCAGGGGCCTACGAGCAGTACTTC. Translated, it gives CASSGSAGAYEQYF. The J gene is TRBJ2-7, the V gene TRBV25-1; D possibly corresponds to TRBD1 (6 bases). This CDR3 contains 14 residues. Looked up from germline, CDR1 is MGHDK and CDR2 is SYGVNS. The V end lost 4 bases, the J end lost 2 bases, and 12 bases lay between the germline ends.